These T cell receptor beta chains were read from a single sample in a study of cytomegalovirus exposure and HLA in healthy donors. Clones were sequenced by immunoSEQ multiplex PCR, and TCRdb holds only the in-frame ones, with some missing. The sample lists 95,000 to 150,000 clones; more than 80% were seen once. Specimen: PBMCs. The receptors originated from a man aged 25-40 years in good health and CMV-seropositive. Each CDR3 is given with its conserved first and last residue. Fields, in order: CDR3 length, D gene, V gene, clone size, J gene, CDR3 protein, CDR3 DNA. A D gene is named only where the DNA matches it firmly. Clone sizes are given selectively: once, few, many, or a class where the clone is expanded.

>15|NA|TRBV4-1|NA|TRBJ2-7
CASSQDPGLTYEQYF
TGCGCCAGCAGCCAAGACCCAGGCCTTACCTACGAGCAGTACTTC
>14|NA|TRBV5-1|NA|TRBJ2-5
CASSLGGSQETQYF
TGCGCCAGCAGCTTGGGAGGGTCCCAAGAGACCCAGTACTTC
>13|NA|TRBV6-1|NA|TRBJ1-1
CASSESGAFEAFF
TGTGCCAGCAGTGAATCGGGAGCTTTTGAAGCTTTCTTT
>13|TRBD1|TRBV25-1|few|TRBJ1-1
CASSTYRGTEAFF
TGTGCCAGCAGTACGTACAGGGGCACTGAAGCTTTCTTT
>18|NA|TRBV5-8|NA|TRBJ2-6
CASSPVAEPSERANVLTF
TGTGCCAGCAGCCCGGTGGCGGAGCCCTCAGAAAGGGCCAACGTCCTGACTTTC
>13|NA|TRBV7-2|once|TRBJ2-5
CASSFGEAKTQYF
TGTGCCAGCAGCTTTGGAGAGGCGAAGACCCAGTACTTC
>14|NA|TRBV10-3|few|TRBJ2-3
CAISGGGDEDTQYF
TGTGCCATCAGTGGAGGGGGGGATGAGGATACGCAGTATTTT
>15|TRBD1|TRBV19|once|TRBJ1-5
CASRGTAERNQPQHF
TGTGCCAGTAGGGGGACAGCTGAGCGCAATCAGCCCCAGCATTTT
>18|TRBD1|TRBV19|once|TRBJ2-5
CASSIRGQDRFGQETQYF
TGTGCCAGTAGTATCCGAGGACAGGATCGGTTCGGGCAAGAGACCCAGTACTTC
>15|NA|TRBV5-1|NA|TRBJ2-2
CASSLGGLDTGELFF
TGCGCCAGCAGCTTGGGGGGACTGGACACCGGGGAGCTGTTTTTT
>14|TRBD1|TRBV12-5|NA|TRBJ2-7
CASARQGRFDEQYF
TGTGCTAGTGCTCGACAGGGAAGGTTTGACGAGCAGTACTTC
>14|TRBD1|TRBV30|NA|TRBJ1-2
CAWSVQSQGIGYTF
TGTGCCTGGAGTGTACAGTCACAGGGGATCGGCTACACCTTC
>15|TRBD1|TRBV5-1|NA|TRBJ1-4
CASSPTGDRDEKLFF
TGCGCCAGCAGCCCCACGGGGGACAGGGACGAAAAACTGTTTTTT
>12|NA|TRBV6-5|NA|TRBJ1-6
CASSTNRRLLHF
TGTGCCAGCAGTACAAACAGACGGTTGCTCCACTTT
>13|NA|TRBV7-6|NA|TRBJ1-6
CASRAAGNSPLHF
TGTGCCAGCAGAGCCGCGGGGAATTCACCCCTCCACTTT
>20|TRBD1|TRBV19|NA|TRBJ1-5
CASSIGGQLGVFRLSQPQHF
TGTGCCAGTAGTATAGGGGGACAGCTAGGAGTGTTTCGGCTTAGCCAGCCCCAGCATTTT
>17|TRBD1|TRBV7-6|NA|TRBJ1-1
CASSRWGQGAGNTEAFF
TGTGCCAGCAGCCGGTGGGGACAGGGGGCTGGGAACACTGAAGCTTTCTTT
>13|NA|TRBV6-5|NA|TRBJ2-2
CAGNLQGVGELFF
TGTGCCGGAAACTTACAGGGAGTCGGGGAGCTGTTTTTT
>15|TRBD1|TRBV5-1|NA|TRBJ1-2
CASSLEAGGSYGHTF
TGCGCCAGCAGCTTGGAGGCAGGGGGTAGCTATGGCCACACCTTC
>17|TRBD1|TRBV27|NA|TRBJ1-5
CASSFRQGSGSNQPQHF
TGTGCCAGCAGTTTCCGACAGGGGAGCGGAAGCAATCAGCCCCAGCATTTT
>13|NA|TRBV6-5|few|TRBJ1-1
CASSYGGGTEAFF
TGTGCCAGCAGTTACGGGGGAGGCACTGAAGCTTTCTTT
>15|NA|TRBV7-3|NA|TRBJ1-6
CASSLEGGGSSPLHF
TGTGCCAGCAGCTTAGAGGGGGGGGGCAGTTCACCCCTCCACTTT
>13|TRBD1|TRBV11-2|NA|TRBJ1-1
CASSLGGTDSAFF
TGTGCCAGCAGCTTAGGGGGGACAGACTCGGCTTTCTTT
>13|NA|TRBV5-1|NA|TRBJ2-7
CASREEGNYEQYF
TGCGCCAGCAGGGAGGAAGGGAACTACGAGCAGTACTTC
>16|TRBD1|TRBV5-5|once|TRBJ1-5
CASSPISRQGGQPQHF
TGTGCCAGCAGCCCGATATCAAGACAGGGAGGTCAGCCCCAGCATTTT
>17|NA|TRBV10-3|NA|TRBJ1-5
CAISRKNRTAYNQPQHF
TGTGCCATCAGCAGAAAAAATCGGACAGCCTACAATCAGCCCCAGCATTTT
>15|TRBD2|TRBV5-1|NA|TRBJ2-7
CASSLGLVVGGEQYF
TGCGCCAGCAGCTTAGGACTAGTAGTGGGCGGCGAGCAGTACTTC
>12|NA|TRBV25-1|NA|TRBJ2-1
CASSEYRTRLFF
TGTGCCAGCAGTGAATATCGTACTAGGCTGTTCTTC
>13|NA|TRBV12-5|NA|TRBJ1-2
CASAGHEAMGYTF
TGTGCTAGTGCCGGACACGAAGCAATGGGCTACACCTTC
>17|TRBD1|TRBV5-5|NA|TRBJ1-6
CASSFGTVSSYNSPLHF
TGTGCCAGCAGCTTCGGGACAGTTAGCTCCTATAATTCACCCCTCCACTTT
>14|NA|TRBV11-3|NA|TRBJ2-1
CASSSRTANNEQFF
TGTGCCAGCAGCTCCCGGACTGCTAACAATGAGCAGTTCTTC